This T cell receptor (beta chain) was sequenced during a study of cytomegalovirus exposure and HLA in healthy donors (dated by TCRdb to the late 2010s). Background for the entire study: According to an earlier analysis of 550 to 750 of the donors, about 179 million T cells yielded over 100 million unique TCR beta sequences and 250 to 350 Gb of sequence data. Roughly 300 gigabases of sequencing data and tens of millions of unique TCR sequences were included in an early release covering several hundred HLA-typed donors. Among the roughly 410 genotyped donors, 81% belonged to the genetic ancestry cluster associated with self-reported Caucasian donors. The aim of the study was to test whether cataloging public T cell receptors could identify signatures of past pathogen exposure. Using immunosequencing, the study profiled T cell repertoires from approximately 700 subjects and related those repertoires to cytomegalovirus serostatus. A separate validation cohort of about 110 different subjects was used in addition to the roughly 700-subject first cohort. The study combined high-throughput TCR immunosequencing, statistical association of individual TCRs with disease status, and machine learning to predict cytomegalovirus infection status. A later analysis re-examined previously published TCR beta repertoires from hundreds of donors and added high-resolution HLA genotyping to investigate patterns of TCR occurrence. The later analysis used no new phenotypic data to find candidate immune exposures, relying instead on TCR beta sequences and their occurrence across donors. To decide whether each TCR beta V gene segment behaved as functional or pseudogenic, an earlier analysis of fewer than 750 of the donors relied on high-throughput TCR beta sequencing. Donor age, sex, ethnicity and CMV serostatus were compiled together with the repertoire data. A later genetic analysis used genome-wide SNP genotypes for about 65% of the 666 donors, treating that subset as a discovery cohort. All discovery cohort repertoires had been generated on a single sequencing platform. Class I and class II HLA loci were covered by the typing at four-digit resolution. The number of donors typed differed by locus, with 629-630 for A, B, C, DRB1 and DQB1, roughly 520 for DQA1, nearly 610 for DPA1, and 400 to 490 for DPB1. Roughly 5 DR-DQ haplotypes were treated as single units for association and clustering because of strong linkage in the cohort. Among about 400 genotyped donors of the cohort, an average of roughly 230,000 unique TCR beta nucleotide sequences was sequenced per donor, of which about 18% were non-productive.

This clone was picked up one time. Its antigen is still unknown. There are no base qualities to consult, and no much larger clone falls within one base. The cohort consisted of 650 to 850 healthy bone marrow donors. Cohort members were all nominally healthy when sampled, although unrecorded immune exposures were likely present. The donor tested CMV seronegative, placing the donor among the roughly 340 seronegative members of the cohort. Each donor provided a peripheral blood sample, and peripheral blood mononuclear cells were used for TCR beta sequencing. Genomic DNA extraction from the blood cell samples was performed with the Qiagen DNeasy Blood Extraction Kit. Libraries were built with the immunoSEQ multiplex PCR assay. For the multiplex PCR, a mixture combining 60 forward primers for TCR Vbeta segments and 13 reverse primers for TCR Jbeta segments was used. Amplification of the CDR3 region of rearranged TCR beta genes was performed with a multiplex PCR assay on genomic DNA. On the Illumina HiSeq System, the amplified TCR beta libraries were sequenced as 87-base-pair reads. The original pipeline was this. In a later analysis, around 80 million unique TCR beta chains were counted across the roughly 670 repertoires, and approximately 11 million of these chains were shared by at least two donors. Raw reads were error-corrected and collapsed into unique sequences with a nearest-neighbor algorithm that merged closely related sequences to remove PCR and sequencing errors. V, D and J gene segments were assigned by aligning CDR3 sequences to IMGT reference sequences. For a sequence to be retained, a match of at least six nucleotides to both a V gene segment and a J gene segment was required. A rearrangement counted as productive if the CDR3 had no stop codons and remained in frame with V and J, and every other rearrangement counted as non-productive. CDR3 was defined according to IMGT convention as the region running from the second conserved V-encoded cysteine to the conserved J-encoded phenylalanine. The earlier analysis of 500 to 750 of the donors excluded any sequence lacking an unambiguous match to a single V gene segment. An earlier analysis of fewer than 650 of the donors classified V segments as functional when productive rearrangements were above 56.7% and as segregating when the standard deviation between donors was above 5%. To diagnose cytomegalovirus status from the catalog of TCR beta chain sequences, a statistical classification framework was built. In a later analysis, V and J genes were assigned by comparing TCR nucleotide sequences against IMGT/GENE-DB human TR gene sequences. A later analysis assigned CDR3 sequences and most-parsimonious VDJ recombination scenarios with the TCRdist pipeline. In a later analysis, each TCR beta chain was defined by its CDR3 amino acid sequence together with its V-gene family, and reads lacking a unique V-gene family were excluded. To address suspected cross-contamination and a sequencing artifact, a later analysis removed 592 highly shared, low-generation-probability nucleotide sequences. A later analysis calculated a clonal expansion index for each public chain from normalized within-repertoire ranks of inferred template counts. In a later analysis, generation probabilities were computed with a VDJ recombination model fitted to out-of-frame rearrangements, and the resulting probabilities were checked against IGoR. In a later analysis, TCR-TCR, TCR-HLA and TCR-CMV co-occurrence was scored with hypergeometric tests, and a repertoire-size bias correction was applied to TCR pairs. To estimate false discovery rates, a later analysis permuted the HLA or CMV assignments 20 times. In a later analysis, co-occurring TCRs were grouped with DBSCAN, and TCRdist sequence similarity was added when clustering was performed within HLA-allele-positive subsets. Repertoires with fewer than 30,000 or more than 120,000 public chains were left out of co-occurrence clustering, as were four to six repertoires with anomalous nucleotide sharing. TCRdb provides this immuneACCESS table in a form limited to in-frame rearrangements. Some clones are lacking; in checked studies, under half of them reflect an unresolved V gene, and why the rest are absent is not known. V and J calls and clone size are given by that table; D and trimming were obtained from the DNA. For this sample there are some 120,000 clones; about four fifths appear just once. In total, the top ten clones hold over 1.5% of the sample.

The CDR3 goes from the cysteine to the phenylalanine over 15 residues. Just CDR3 DNA is preserved here, 45 bases in frame from base 1. CDR1 SGHTA and CDR2 FQGNSA were looked up in the germline V gene. V is shortened by 5 bases, J by 4 bases, and the region joining them spans 15 bases. On the study overall, not on this receptor specifically: According to a later genetic analysis, donors in an Asian-associated ancestry cluster had fewer N-insertions in productive TCRs than the roughly 660-donor mean. Because HLA typing was unavailable for some donors at each locus, only the typed subset was used in association tests. Specific HLA alleles were associated with some 15,000 TCR beta sequences at a false discovery rate of 0.05 in a later analysis. This cohort had only TCR beta chains sequenced, and the lack of alpha or paired-chain data limited which features could be detected. Compared with equally common non-associated chains, HLA-associated TCR beta chains in a later analysis were more clonally expanded and had lower generation probabilities. A cluster of highly shared sequence variants was judged likely to represent a technical artifact of the sequencing pipeline. According to a later analysis, TCR association rates differed among HLA loci, with DRB1 alleles showing the most associated TCRs and HLA-C alleles showing the fewest. A later genetic analysis associated a missense DCLRE1C variant with V-gene and J-gene trimming of TCR beta chains, and an independent cohort replicated the association. In the study, approximately 160 TCR beta chains were listed as associated with cytomegalovirus. A few of the identified cytomegalovirus-associated TCR beta chains were confirmed in vitro to be specific for cytomegalovirus antigens. Linkage disequilibrium might explain the correlated functional status among segregating V segments, but an unknown experimental factor could not be excluded. In an earlier analysis of more than 500 of the donors, most TCR beta V segments appeared in productive rearrangements about 87% or about 30% of the time, broadly matching IMGT annotations. According to the authors, the approach could potentially be generalized to other disease states and immunological phenotypes. A further reported finding was that TCR beta sequences accurately predicted the HLA-A and HLA-B alleles for most subjects in the first cohort. Sequencing depth was assumed to be roughly uniform across donors in the presence/absence analyses, though that assumption may not hold. The 87-base-pair reads could not distinguish some IMGT-functional V segments, including TRBV6-2 and TRBV6-3, so those segments were excluded. Strong co-occurrence of HLA alleles, especially DR and DQ, made assigning TCR associations to individual alleles difficult. Most TCR sequences were seen in very few donors, while some public TCRs were found in many individuals. A later analysis reported that several top co-occurrence clusters appeared linked to parvovirus B19, influenza, CMV and Epstein-Barr virus. The classifier was reported to diagnose cytomegalovirus status with high specificity and sensitivity in both the original and validation cohorts. For the cohort, immune exposure information was limited to CMV serostatus. Because counts were too low, 15 to 20 rarely observed V segments, including chromosome 9 orphons, were excluded from the earlier analysis of 587 of the donors. In a later analysis, most CMV-associated TCR beta chains were found to appear HLA-restricted, with HLA associations seemingly driven largely by CMV exposure.

The sample consisted of PBMCs. The chain links TRBV7-2 with TRBJ1-3; perhaps TRBD1 is the D gene, with 5 bases matching. The clonotype was recovered from a woman aged 18-29 years in good health and CMV-seronegative. The CDR3 protein sequence reads: CASSPGGAVGNTIYF. The DNA sequence is given as TGTGCCAGCAGCCCCGGCGGGGCAGTAGGAAACACCATATATTTT.